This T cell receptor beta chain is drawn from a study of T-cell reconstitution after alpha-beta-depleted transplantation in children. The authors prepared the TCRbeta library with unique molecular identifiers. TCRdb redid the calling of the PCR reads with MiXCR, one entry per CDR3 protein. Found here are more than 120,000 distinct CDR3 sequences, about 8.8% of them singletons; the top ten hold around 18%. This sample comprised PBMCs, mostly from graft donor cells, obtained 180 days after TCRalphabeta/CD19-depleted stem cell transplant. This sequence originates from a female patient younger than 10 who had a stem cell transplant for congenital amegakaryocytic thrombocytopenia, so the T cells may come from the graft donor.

CDR3 coding DNA: TGCGCCAGCAGCTTGACCGCGGGGAGAGGCTCCTACGAGCAGTACTTC. Amino acids: CASSLTAGRGSYEQYF. The rearrangement joins TRBV5-1 to TRBJ2-7, with D possibly matching TRBD2 (6 bases). Germline lookup yields CDR1 SGHRS and CDR2 YFSETQ. The length of the CDR3 is 16 residues. V was shortened by 1 base and J by 0 bases, with 14 bases between the two germline ends. The full variable domain, completed using reference TRBV5-1 and TRBJ2-7, is KAGVTQTPRYLIKTRGQQVTLSCSPISGHRSVSWYQQTPGQGLQFLFEYFSETQRNKGNFPGRFSGRQFSNSRSEMNVSTLELGDSALYLCASSLTAGRGSYEQYFGPGTRLTVT.